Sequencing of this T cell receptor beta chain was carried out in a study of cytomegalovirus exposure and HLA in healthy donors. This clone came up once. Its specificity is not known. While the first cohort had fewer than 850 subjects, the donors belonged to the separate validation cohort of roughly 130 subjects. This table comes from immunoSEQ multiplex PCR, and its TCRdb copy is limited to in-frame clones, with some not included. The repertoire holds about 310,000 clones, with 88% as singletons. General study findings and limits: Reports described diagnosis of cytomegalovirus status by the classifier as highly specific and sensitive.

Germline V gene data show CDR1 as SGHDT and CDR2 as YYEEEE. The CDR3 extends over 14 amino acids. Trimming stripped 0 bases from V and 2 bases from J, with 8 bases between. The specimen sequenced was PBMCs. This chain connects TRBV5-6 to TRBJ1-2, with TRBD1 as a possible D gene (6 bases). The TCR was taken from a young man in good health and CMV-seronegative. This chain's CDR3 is CASSLDTGNYGYTF. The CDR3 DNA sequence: TGTGCCAGCAGCTTGGATACAGGGAACTATGGCTACACCTTC.